This TCR beta chain is drawn from a study of cytomegalovirus exposure and HLA in healthy donors. The donors (healthy individuals) were bone marrow donors. The study, taken as a whole, reports: Previously analyzed data showed that most TCR beta V segments were productive at a frequency of about 90% or about 30%.

The CDR3 spans 16 residues. In germline, CDR1 is LGHNT, CDR2 FRNRAP. J gave up 10 bases and V 5 bases, and 16 bases lay outside the gene matches. This clone showed up just once. Its specificity is not known. A multiplex PCR was run with 60 Vbeta primers and 13 Jbeta primers. Profiled with immunoSEQ multiplex PCR; TCRdb holds only in-frame clones, not every one. The profile shows about 76,000 clones, just over 70% of them singletons. The V call is TRBV12-5, the J call TRBJ2-5, with TRBD2 matching over 10 bases. Sequenced sample: PBMCs. The sequence was collected from a man aged 55 to 70 in good health and CMV-seropositive. CDR3 nucleotide sequence: TGTGCTAGTGGTGGAACCGATAGCGGGGGGACCTGGAGCCAGTACTTC. Translating it yields CASGGTDSGGTWSQYF.